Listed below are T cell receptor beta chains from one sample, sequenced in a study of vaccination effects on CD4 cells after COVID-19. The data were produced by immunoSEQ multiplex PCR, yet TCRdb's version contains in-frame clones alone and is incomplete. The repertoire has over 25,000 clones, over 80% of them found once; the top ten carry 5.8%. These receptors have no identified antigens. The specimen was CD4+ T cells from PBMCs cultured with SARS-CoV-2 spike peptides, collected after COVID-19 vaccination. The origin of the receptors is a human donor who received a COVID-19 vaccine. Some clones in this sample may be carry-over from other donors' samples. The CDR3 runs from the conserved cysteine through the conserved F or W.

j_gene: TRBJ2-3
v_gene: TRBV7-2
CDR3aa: CASSLVRNTDTQYF

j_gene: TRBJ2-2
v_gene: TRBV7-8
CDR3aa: CASSRGSPPGELFF

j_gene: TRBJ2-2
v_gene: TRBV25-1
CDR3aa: CASSGSSGVTGELFF

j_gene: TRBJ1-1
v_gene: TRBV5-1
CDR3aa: CASSIADPRVTEAFF

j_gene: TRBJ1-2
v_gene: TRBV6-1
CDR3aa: CASSENGAQLYGYTF

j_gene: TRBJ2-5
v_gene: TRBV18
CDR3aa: CASSQDRIVKETQYF

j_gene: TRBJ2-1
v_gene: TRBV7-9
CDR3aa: CASSLGRGGGNEQFF

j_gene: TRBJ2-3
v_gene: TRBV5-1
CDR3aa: CASSLEGLATDTQYF

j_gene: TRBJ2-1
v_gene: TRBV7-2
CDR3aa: CASRKGGATYNEQFF

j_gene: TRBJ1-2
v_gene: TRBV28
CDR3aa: CASSFSAGGFGYTF

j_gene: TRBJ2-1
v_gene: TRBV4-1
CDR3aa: CASSQGRARADNEQFF

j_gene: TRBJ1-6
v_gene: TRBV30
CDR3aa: CAWTPGQINSPLHF

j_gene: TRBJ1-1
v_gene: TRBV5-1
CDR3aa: CASSLTGLNTEAFF

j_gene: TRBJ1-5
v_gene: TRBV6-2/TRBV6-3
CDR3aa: CASSPGAYSNQPQHF

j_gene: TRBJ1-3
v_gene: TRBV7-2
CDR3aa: CASSWGSSGNTIYF

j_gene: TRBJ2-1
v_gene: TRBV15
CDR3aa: CATSRGQGVGEQFF

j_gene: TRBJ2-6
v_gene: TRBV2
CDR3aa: CARRGHPSGPSGANVLTF

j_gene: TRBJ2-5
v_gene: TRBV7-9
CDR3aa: CASSERADSKETQYF

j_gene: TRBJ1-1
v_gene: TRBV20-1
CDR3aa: CSASTYRGIWTEAFF

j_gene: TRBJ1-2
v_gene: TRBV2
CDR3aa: CASRTAGLYYGYTF

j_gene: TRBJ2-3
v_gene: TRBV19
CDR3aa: CATESGGAADTQYF

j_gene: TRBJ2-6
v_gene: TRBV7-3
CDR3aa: CASSLFSGAPGANVLTF

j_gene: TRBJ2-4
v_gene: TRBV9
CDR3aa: CASSVDQANIQYF

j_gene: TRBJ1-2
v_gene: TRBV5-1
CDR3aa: CASERTGQGVGYTF

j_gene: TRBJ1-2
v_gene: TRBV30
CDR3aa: CAWSVSVSYGYTF

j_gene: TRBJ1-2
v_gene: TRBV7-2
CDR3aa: CASSPRAGNYGYTF

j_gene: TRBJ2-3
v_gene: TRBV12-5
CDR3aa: CASGLGTSTDTQYF

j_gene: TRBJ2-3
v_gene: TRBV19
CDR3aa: CASRGGPRPDTQYF

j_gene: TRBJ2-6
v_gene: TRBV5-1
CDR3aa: CASSIEGAGANVLTF

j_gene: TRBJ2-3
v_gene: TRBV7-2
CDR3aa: CASSVSPGLAGGGADTQYF

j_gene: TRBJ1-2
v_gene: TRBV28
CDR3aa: CASSPPERGGYTF

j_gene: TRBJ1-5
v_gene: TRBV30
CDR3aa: CAWSTDSYQPQHF

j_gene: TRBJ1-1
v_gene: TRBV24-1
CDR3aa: CATSARGGGETEAFF

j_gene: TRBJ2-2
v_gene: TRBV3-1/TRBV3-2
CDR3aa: CASRLHPSSGGASGELFF

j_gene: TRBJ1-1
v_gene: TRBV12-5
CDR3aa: CASGFRWTEAFF

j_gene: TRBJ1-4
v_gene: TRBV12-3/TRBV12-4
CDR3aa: CASSLGHQEKLFF

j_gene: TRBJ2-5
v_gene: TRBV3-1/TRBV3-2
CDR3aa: CASSQGTSGEETQYF

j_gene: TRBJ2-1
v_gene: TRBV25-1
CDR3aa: CASSRRDRGTNEQFF

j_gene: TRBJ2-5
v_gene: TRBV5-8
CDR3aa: CASSLDGEETQYF

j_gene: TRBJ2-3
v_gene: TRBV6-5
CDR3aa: CASRLTGWDTQYF

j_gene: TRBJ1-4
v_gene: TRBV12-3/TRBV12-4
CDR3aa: CASSNGQLLFF

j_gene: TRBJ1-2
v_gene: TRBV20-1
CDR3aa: CSAKMGHGYTF

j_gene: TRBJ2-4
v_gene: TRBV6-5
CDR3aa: CASSYERGYKNIQYF

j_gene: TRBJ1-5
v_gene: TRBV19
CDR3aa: CASSIQLTGNQPQHF

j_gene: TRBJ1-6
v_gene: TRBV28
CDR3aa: CASSPQDRSNSPLHF

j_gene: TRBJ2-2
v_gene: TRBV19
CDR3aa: CASSSNGVNTGELFF

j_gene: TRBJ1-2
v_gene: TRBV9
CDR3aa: CASSVGQGKGYTF